The rows below give T cell receptor beta chains drawn from one sample of a study of blood T cell repertoires in COVID-19. Using immunoSEQ multiplex PCR, the repertoire was profiled, and TCRdb retains in-frame clones only, with some absent. The sample contains roughly 130,000 clones, around 87% of which appear only once. The sequenced material came from peripheral blood. The receptor source for this set is a woman aged 55-70 years with acute or convalescent COVID-19. CDR3s include the opening cysteine and the closing phenylalanine or tryptophan. Fields, in order: clone size, J gene, D gene, V gene, CDR3 DNA, CDR3 protein. A D gene is named only where the DNA matches it firmly. Clone size is shown for a subset of rows, as once, few, many or a class of expanded clone.

abundance: NA; j_gene: TRBJ2-1; d_gene: TRBD2; v_gene: TRBV6-5; CDR3nt: TGTGCCAGCAGATCCCTAGCGGGAGGCAATGAGCAGTTCTTC; CDR3aa: CASRSLAGGNEQFF
abundance: NA; j_gene: TRBJ1-2; d_gene: NA; v_gene: TRBV5-1; CDR3nt: TGCGCCAGCAGCGCGCTGGACAGTTTGATTGGCTACACCTTC; CDR3aa: CASSALDSLIGYTF
abundance: NA; j_gene: TRBJ2-1; d_gene: NA; v_gene: TRBV9; CDR3nt: TGTGCCAGCAGCGTAGCCTCCAATGAGCAGTTCTTC; CDR3aa: CASSVASNEQFF
abundance: NA; j_gene: TRBJ1-5; d_gene: TRBD1; v_gene: TRBV24-1; CDR3nt: TGTGCCACCAGTGAGACAGGGGCCCAGCCCCAGCATTTT; CDR3aa: CATSETGAQPQHF
abundance: NA; j_gene: TRBJ2-1; d_gene: TRBD2; v_gene: TRBV28; CDR3nt: TGTGCCAGCAGTTTGGCTCCGGGACTAGCGAGGTTCTTC; CDR3aa: CASSLAPGLARFF
abundance: NA; j_gene: TRBJ1-4; d_gene: TRBD1; v_gene: TRBV7-8; CDR3nt: TGTGCCAGCAGCTCGGGACAGGGTTGGACCTCAACTAATGAAAAACTGTTTTTT; CDR3aa: CASSSGQGWTSTNEKLFF
abundance: NA; j_gene: TRBJ1-4; d_gene: NA; v_gene: TRBV5-5; CDR3nt: TGTGCCAGCAGCTGGGGGGATGAAAAACTGTTTTTT; CDR3aa: CASSWGDEKLFF
abundance: once; j_gene: TRBJ2-1; d_gene: TRBD2; v_gene: TRBV29-1; CDR3nt: TGCAGCGTTGAACTAGCGGCCGTAAATGAGCAGTTCTTC; CDR3aa: CSVELAAVNEQFF
abundance: NA; j_gene: TRBJ1-2; d_gene: NA; v_gene: TRBV19; CDR3nt: TGTGCCAGTAGCTTCGCTGCTATTGGTCGTAACTATGGCTACACCTTC; CDR3aa: CASSFAAIGRNYGYTF
abundance: NA; j_gene: TRBJ2-1; d_gene: TRBD2; v_gene: TRBV30; CDR3nt: TGTGCCTGGAGTGTAAGGCGGGAGAGGATGAATGAGCAGTTCTTC; CDR3aa: CAWSVRRERMNEQFF
abundance: NA; j_gene: TRBJ1-1; d_gene: NA; v_gene: TRBV30; CDR3nt: TGTGCCTGGATCCGGGGAAAGGGCGGTAACACTGAAGCTTTCTTT; CDR3aa: CAWIRGKGGNTEAFF
abundance: NA; j_gene: TRBJ1-2; d_gene: TRBD1; v_gene: TRBV4-1; CDR3nt: TGCGCCAGCAGCCAAGACCCACACAGGGGGCCCTCTGGCTACACCTTC; CDR3aa: CASSQDPHRGPSGYTF
abundance: NA; j_gene: TRBJ2-1; d_gene: TRBD2; v_gene: TRBV9; CDR3nt: TGTGCCAGCAGCACACATAGCGGGATTTACAATGAGCAGTTCTTC; CDR3aa: CASSTHSGIYNEQFF
abundance: few; j_gene: TRBJ1-6; d_gene: NA; v_gene: TRBV30; CDR3nt: TGTGCCTGGAGTGTTTGGGCAGAGAATTCACCCCTCCACTTT; CDR3aa: CAWSVWAENSPLHF
abundance: NA; j_gene: TRBJ1-3; d_gene: NA; v_gene: TRBV5-6; CDR3nt: TGTGCCAGCAGCTTGGTCACAGCCGGAAACACCATATATTTT; CDR3aa: CASSLVTAGNTIYF
abundance: NA; j_gene: TRBJ2-7; d_gene: TRBD1; v_gene: TRBV6-1; CDR3nt: TGTGCCAGCAGTGAAAGGGGGGACAGGGGGTACGAGCAGTACTTC; CDR3aa: CASSERGDRGYEQYF
abundance: NA; j_gene: TRBJ2-3; d_gene: TRBD2; v_gene: TRBV11-2; CDR3nt: TGTGCCAGCAGCTCTGGGACTAGCGGGAGTGGAGATACGCAGTATTTT; CDR3aa: CASSSGTSGSGDTQYF
abundance: NA; j_gene: TRBJ1-1; d_gene: NA; v_gene: TRBV7-8; CDR3nt: TGTGCCAGCAGCTTATATGCCCGGGGGGCGCGGACTGAAGCTTTCTTT; CDR3aa: CASSLYARGARTEAFF
abundance: NA; j_gene: TRBJ1-2; d_gene: TRBD1; v_gene: TRBV6-1; CDR3nt: TGTGCCAGCAGTGAGAGGACAGGGTTCAGCGGCTACACCTTC; CDR3aa: CASSERTGFSGYTF